The present T cell receptor beta chain was sequenced within a study of shared clonotypes between healthy human individuals. Study as a whole: Each donor's CD8 memory used one plate, CD8 naive two, each CD4 subset three. Study observations and caveats: An expected dependence of interdonor clonotype sharing on sequencing depth was noted.

TCRdb's copy holds only in-frame clones and misses some; the assay was immunoSEQ multiplex PCR. Of about 990,000 clones listed, about four fifths are singletons. As concerns this clone: Its target is not known.

The receptor was derived from a man between 18 and 35 years old in good health. Some clones in this sample may be carry-over from other donors' samples. Sequencing was carried out using memory CD4+ T cells from PBMCs. Subset defined: CD45RA-negative fraction.

This CDR3 is CASSPPTSQAEAFF. As DNA, the CDR3 is TGTGCCAGCAGTCCCCCCACGTCTCAGGCTGAAGCTTTCTTT. The rearrangement joins TRBV28 to TRBJ1-1, with no clear D. V dropped 5 bases and J dropped 6 bases, with 16 bases sitting between them. Germline V gene sequence: CDR1 MDHEN, CDR2 SYDVKM. The length of the CDR3 is 14 residues. Filled out from reference TRBV28 and TRBJ1-1, the complete variable domain reads DVKVTQSSRYLVKRTGEKVFLECVQDMDHENMFWYRQDPGLGLRLIYFSYDVKMKEKGDIPEGYSVSREKKERFSLILESASTNQTSMYLCASSPPTSQAEAFFGQGTRLTVV.